This TCR beta chain was identified during a study of radiotherapy plus CTLA-4 blockade in lung cancer. Across the whole study: There were objective responses in around 18% of patients, and roughly 33% had disease control.

TCRdb's copy holds only in-frame clones and misses some; the assay was immunoSEQ multiplex PCR. The table records about 110,000 clones, approximately 77% of them present only once. Germline V CDR1 and CDR2: MDHEN, SYDVKM. Trimming at V came to 7 bases and at J to 10 bases, leaving 9 bases not matched to a gene. The CDR3 is made up of 14 amino acids. Treatment of patients with chemo-refractory metastatic non-small-cell lung cancer consisted of focal radiation plus CTLA-4 blockade with ipilimumab. The V gene is TRBV28, the J gene TRBJ1-4; 10 bases are shared with TRBD1. This clonotype originated in a human donor with non-small cell lung cancer that progressed on radiotherapy plus ipilimumab. Some clones in this sample may be carry-over from other donors' samples. The sequencing used peripheral blood, collected from a patient treated with radiotherapy plus ipilimumab. CDR3 sequence (DNA): TGTGCCAGCACCAGCGGGACAGGGGTAGCAAAACTGTTTTTT. This gives the protein CASTSGTGVAKLFF.